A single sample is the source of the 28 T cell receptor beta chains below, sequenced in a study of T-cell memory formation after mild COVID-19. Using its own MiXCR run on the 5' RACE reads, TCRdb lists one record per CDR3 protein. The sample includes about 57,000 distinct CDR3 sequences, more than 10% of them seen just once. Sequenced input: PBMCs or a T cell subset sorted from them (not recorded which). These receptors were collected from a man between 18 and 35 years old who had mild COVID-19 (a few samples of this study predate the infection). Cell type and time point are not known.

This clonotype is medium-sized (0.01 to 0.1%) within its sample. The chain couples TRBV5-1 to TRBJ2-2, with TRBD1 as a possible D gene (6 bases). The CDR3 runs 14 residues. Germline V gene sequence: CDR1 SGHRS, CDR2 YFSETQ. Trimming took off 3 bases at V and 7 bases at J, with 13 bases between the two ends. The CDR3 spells CASSSGGGGGELFF. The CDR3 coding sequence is TGCGCCAGCAGCTCCGGTGGGGGCGGCGGGGAGCTGTTTTTT.

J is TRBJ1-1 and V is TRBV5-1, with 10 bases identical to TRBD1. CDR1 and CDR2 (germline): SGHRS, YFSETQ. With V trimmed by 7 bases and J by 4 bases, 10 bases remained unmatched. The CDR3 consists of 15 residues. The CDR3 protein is CASRRGTGESTEAFF. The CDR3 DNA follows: TGCGCCAGCCGAAGAGGGACAGGGGAGAGCACTGAAGCTTTCTTT.

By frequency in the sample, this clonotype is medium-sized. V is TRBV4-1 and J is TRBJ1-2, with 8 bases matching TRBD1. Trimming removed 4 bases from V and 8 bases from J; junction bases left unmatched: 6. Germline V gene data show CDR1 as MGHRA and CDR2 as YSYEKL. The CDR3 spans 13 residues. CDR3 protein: CASSRDRGDGYTF. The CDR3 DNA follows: TGCGCCAGCAGCCGCGACAGGGGTGACGGCTACACCTTC.

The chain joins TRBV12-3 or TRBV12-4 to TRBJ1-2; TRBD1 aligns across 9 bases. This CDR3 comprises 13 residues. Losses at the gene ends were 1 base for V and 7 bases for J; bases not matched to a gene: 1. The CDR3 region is CASSLGDRAGYTF. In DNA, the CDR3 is TGTGCCAGCAGTTTAGGGGACAGGGCTGGCTACACCTTC.

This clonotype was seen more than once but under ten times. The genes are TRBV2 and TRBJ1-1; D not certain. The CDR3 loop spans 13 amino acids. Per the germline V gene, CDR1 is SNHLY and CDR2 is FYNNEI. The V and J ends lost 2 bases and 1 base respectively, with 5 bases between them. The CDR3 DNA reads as TGTGCCAGCAGTGAATTCACGAACACTGAAGCTTTCTTT. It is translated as CASSEFTNTEAFF.

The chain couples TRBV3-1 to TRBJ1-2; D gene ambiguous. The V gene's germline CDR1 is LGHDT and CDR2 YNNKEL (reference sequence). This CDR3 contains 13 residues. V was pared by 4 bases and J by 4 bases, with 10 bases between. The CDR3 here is CASSRPGSYGYTF. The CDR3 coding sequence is TGTGCCAGCAGCCGACCCGGCTCCTATGGCTACACCTTC.

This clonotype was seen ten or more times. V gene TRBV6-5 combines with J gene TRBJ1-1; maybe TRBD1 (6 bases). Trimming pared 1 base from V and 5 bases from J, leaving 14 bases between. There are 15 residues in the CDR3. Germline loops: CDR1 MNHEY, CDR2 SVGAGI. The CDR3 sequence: CASSYFGPGETEAFF. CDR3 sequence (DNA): TGTGCCAGCAGTTACTTTGGTCCAGGGGAAACTGAAGCTTTCTTT.

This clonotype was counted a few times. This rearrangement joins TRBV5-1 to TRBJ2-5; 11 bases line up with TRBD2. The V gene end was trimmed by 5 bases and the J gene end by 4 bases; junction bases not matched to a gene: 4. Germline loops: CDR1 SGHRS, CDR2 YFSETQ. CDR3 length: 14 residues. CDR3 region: CASRFGTSGETQYF. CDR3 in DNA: TGCGCCAGCAGGTTCGGGACTAGCGGAGAGACCCAGTACTTC.

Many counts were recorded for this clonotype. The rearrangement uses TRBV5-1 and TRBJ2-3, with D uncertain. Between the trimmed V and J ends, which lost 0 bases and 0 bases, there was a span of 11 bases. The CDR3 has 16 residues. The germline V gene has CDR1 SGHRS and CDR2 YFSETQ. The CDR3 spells CASSLEVASSTDTQYF. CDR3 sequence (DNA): TGCGCCAGCAGCTTGGAGGTGGCCTCTAGCACAGATACGCAGTATTTT.

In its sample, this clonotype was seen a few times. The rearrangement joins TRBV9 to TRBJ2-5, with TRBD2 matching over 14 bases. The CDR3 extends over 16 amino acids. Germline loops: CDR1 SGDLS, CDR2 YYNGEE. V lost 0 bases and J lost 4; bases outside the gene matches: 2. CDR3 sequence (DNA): TGTGCCAGCAGCGTAGGACTAGCGGGGGGGCGAGAGACCCAGTACTTC. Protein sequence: CASSVGLAGGRETQYF.

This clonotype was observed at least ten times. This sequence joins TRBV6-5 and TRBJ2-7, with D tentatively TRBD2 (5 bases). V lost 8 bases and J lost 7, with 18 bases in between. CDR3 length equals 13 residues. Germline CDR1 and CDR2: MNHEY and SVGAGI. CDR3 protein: CASLGGAGGEQYF. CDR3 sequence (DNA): TGTGCCAGCCTTGGAGGAGCCGGCGGAGAGCAGTACTTC.

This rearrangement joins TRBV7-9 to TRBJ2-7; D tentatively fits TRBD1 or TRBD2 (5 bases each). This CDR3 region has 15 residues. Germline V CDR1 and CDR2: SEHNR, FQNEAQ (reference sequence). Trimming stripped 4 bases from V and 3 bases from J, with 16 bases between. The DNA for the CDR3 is TGTGCCAGCAGCTCCCCAAAAGAGAGGGGCTACGAGCAGTACGTC. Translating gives CASSSPKERGYEQYV.

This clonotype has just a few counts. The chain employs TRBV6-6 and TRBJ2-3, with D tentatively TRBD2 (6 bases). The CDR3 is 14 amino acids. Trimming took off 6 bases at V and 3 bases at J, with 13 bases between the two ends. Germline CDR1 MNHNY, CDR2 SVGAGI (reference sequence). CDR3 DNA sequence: TGTGCCAGCAGCAAGCTAGCGTTGACAGATACGCAGTATTTT. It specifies CASSKLALTDTQYF.

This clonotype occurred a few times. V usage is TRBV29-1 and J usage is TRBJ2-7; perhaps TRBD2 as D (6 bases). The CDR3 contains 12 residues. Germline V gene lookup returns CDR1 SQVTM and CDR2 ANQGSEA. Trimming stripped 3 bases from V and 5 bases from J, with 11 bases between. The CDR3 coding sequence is TGCAGCGTTGATAGGGGAGGTAACGAGCAGTACTTC. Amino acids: CSVDRGGNEQYF.

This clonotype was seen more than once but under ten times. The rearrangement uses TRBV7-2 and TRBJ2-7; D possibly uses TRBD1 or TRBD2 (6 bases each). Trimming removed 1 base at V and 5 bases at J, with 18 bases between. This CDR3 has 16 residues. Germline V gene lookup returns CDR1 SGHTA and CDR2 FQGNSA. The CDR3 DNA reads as TGTGCCAGCAGCTTAGGTCCTCGGTCGGGGGCCCACGAGCAGTACTTC. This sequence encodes CASSLGPRSGAHEQYF.

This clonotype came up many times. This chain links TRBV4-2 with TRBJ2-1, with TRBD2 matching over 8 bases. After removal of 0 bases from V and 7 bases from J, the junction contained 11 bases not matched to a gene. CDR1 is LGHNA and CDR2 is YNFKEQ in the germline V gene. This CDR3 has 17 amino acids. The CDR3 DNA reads TGTGCCAGCAGCCAAGATACCGCGGGGGGATGGGTAAATGAGCAGTTCTTC. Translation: CASSQDTAGGWVNEQFF.

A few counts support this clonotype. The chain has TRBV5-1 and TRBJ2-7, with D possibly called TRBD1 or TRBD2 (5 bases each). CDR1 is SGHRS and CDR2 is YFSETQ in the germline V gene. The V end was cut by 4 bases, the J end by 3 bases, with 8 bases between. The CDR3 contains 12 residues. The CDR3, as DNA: TGCGCCAGCAGCCGGGACGGCTACGAGCAGTACTTC. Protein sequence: CASSRDGYEQYF.

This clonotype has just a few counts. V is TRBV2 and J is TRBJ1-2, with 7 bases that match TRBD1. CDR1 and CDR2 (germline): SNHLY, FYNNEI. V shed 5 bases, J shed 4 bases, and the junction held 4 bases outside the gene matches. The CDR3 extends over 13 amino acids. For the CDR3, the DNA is TGTGCCAGCAGTACGACAGGGTTCTATGGCTACACCTTC. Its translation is CASSTTGFYGYTF. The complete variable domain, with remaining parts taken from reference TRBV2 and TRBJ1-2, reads EPEVTQTPSHQVTQMGQEVILRCVPISNHLYFYWYRQILGQKVEFLVSFYNNEISEKSEIFDDQFSVERPDGSNFTLKIRSTKLEDSAMYFCASSTTGFYGYTFGSGTRLTVV.

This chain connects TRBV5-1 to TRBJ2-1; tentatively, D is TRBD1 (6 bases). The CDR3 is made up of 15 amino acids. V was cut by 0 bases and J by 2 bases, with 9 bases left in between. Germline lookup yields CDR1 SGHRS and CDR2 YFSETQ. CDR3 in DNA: TGCGCCAGCAGCTTGGGGGACACCCCCTACAATGAGCAGTTCTTC. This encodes CASSLGDTPYNEQFF. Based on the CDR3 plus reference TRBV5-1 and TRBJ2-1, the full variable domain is KAGVTQTPRYLIKTRGQQVTLSCSPISGHRSVSWYQQTPGQGLQFLFEYFSETQRNKGNFPGRFSGRQFSNSRSEMNVSTLELGDSALYLCASSLGDTPYNEQFFGPGTRLTVL.

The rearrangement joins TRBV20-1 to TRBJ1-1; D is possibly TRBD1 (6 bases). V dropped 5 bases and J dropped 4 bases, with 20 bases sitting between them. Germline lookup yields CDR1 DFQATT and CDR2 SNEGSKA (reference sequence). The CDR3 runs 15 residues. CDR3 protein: CSAPPAAQGATEAFF. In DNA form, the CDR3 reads TGCAGTGCTCCCCCGGCGGCACAGGGTGCCACTGAAGCTTTCTTT.

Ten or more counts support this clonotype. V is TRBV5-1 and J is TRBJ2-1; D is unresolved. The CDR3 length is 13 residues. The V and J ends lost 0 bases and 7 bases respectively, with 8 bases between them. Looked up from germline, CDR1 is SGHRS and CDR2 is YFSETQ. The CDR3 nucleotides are TGCGCCAGCAGCTTGGGGTGGCAGAATGAGCAGTTCTTC. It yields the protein CASSLGWQNEQFF.

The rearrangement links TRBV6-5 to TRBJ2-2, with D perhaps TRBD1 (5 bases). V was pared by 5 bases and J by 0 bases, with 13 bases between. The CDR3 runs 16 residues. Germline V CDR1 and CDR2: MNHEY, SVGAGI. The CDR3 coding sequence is TGTGCCAGCAGTACGACAGCACCCCCGAACACCGGGGAGCTGTTTTTT. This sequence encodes CASSTTAPPNTGELFF.

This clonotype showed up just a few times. The CDR3 DNA is TGTGCCAGCAGGATAAATAGAGGGGCTGAGCAGTACGTC. It codes for CASRINRGAEQYV. The rearrangement links TRBV6-5 to TRBJ2-7; D could derive from TRBD1 or TRBD2 (5 bases each). V gave up 6 bases and J gave up 7 bases, with 16 bases separating them. The CDR3 sequence is 13 residues long. Germline CDR1 reads MNHEY; CDR2 reads SVGAGI.

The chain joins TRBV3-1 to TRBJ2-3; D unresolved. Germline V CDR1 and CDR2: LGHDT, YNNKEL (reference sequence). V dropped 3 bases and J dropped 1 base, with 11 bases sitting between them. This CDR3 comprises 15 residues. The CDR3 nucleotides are TGTGCCAGCAGCCAGGGTCCTATCCGCACAGATACGCAGTATTTT. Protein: CASSQGPIRTDTQYF.

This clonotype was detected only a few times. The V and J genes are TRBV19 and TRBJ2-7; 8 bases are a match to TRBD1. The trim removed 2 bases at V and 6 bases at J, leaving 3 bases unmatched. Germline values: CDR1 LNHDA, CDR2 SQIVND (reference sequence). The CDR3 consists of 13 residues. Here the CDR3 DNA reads TGTGCCAGTAGTATATCCAGGGGGCTCGAGCAGTACTTC. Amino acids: CASSISRGLEQYF. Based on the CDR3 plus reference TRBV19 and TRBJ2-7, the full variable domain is DGGITQSPKYLFRKEGQNVTLSCEQNLNHDAMYWYRQDPGQGLRLIYYSQIVNDFQKGDIAEGYSVSREKKESFPLTVTSAQKNPTAFYLCASSISRGLEQYFGPGTRLTVT.

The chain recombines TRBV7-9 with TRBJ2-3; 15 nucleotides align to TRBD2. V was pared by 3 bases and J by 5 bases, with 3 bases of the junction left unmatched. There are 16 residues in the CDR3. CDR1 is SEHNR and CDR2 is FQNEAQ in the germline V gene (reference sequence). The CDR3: CASSFGLAGGQDTQYF. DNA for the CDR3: TGTGCCAGCAGCTTCGGACTAGCGGGGGGGCAAGATACGCAGTATTTT.

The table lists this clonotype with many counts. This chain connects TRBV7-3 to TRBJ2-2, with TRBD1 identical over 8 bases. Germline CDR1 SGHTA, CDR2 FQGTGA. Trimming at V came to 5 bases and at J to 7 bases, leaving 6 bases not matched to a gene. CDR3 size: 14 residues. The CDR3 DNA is TGTGCCAGCAGCCCCTGGACAGGGCACGGGGAGCTGTTTTTT. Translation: CASSPWTGHGELFF. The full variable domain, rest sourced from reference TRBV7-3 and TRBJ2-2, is GAGVSQTPSNKVTEKGKYVELRCDPISGHTALYWYRQSLGQGPEFLIYFQGTGAADDSGLPNDRFFAVRPEGSVSTLKIQRTERGDSAVYLCASSPWTGHGELFFGEGSRLTVL.

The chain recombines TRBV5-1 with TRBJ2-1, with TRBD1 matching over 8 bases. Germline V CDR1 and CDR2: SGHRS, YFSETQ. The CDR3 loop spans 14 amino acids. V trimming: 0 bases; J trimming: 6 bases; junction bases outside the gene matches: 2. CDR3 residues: CASSLVQGANEQFF. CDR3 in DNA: TGCGCCAGCAGCTTGGTCCAGGGGGCCAATGAGCAGTTCTTC.